A single sample is the source of the 18 T cell receptor beta chains below, sequenced in a study of T-cell memory formation after mild COVID-19. In TCRdb, the 5' RACE reads were re-called with MiXCR into one record per CDR3 protein. The sample includes 380,000 or so distinct CDR3 sequences, 13% to 15% seen only once; the top ten take about 22%. Sequenced input: PBMCs or a T cell subset sorted from them (not recorded which). The receptors shown here come from a young man who had mild COVID-19 (a few samples of this study predate the infection). Cell type and time point are not known.

This clonotype was picked up a small number of times. V gene TRBV18 combines with J gene TRBJ1-4; D not resolved. The CDR3 has 16 residues. Germline CDR1 KGHSH, CDR2 LQKENI. The ends were cut back, 0 bases at V and 0 bases at J, with 8 bases in the middle. The DNA for the CDR3 is TGTGCCAGCTCACCACCGCGGTCAACAACTAATGAAAAACTGTTTTTT. Translated: CASSPPRSTTNEKLFF.

This clonotype was seen only a few times. The V and J genes are TRBV19 and TRBJ2-1; TRBD2 is a possible D gene (6 bases). The CDR3 runs to 14 residues. The V end was cut by 1 base, the J end by 10 bases, with 14 bases between. Germline V gene lookup returns CDR1 LNHDA and CDR2 SQIVND (reference sequence). CDR3 sequence: CASSIGAERGEQFF. CDR3 nucleotide sequence: TGTGCCAGTAGTATAGGGGCTGAACGGGGGGAGCAGTTCTTC.

This clonotype has a handful of counts. This chain joins TRBV7-6 and TRBJ2-2; TRBD2 agrees at 13 bases. The CDR3 runs to 17 residues. V lost 4 bases to trimming and J lost 4 bases; unmatched junction nucleotides: 6. Germline lookup yields CDR1 SGHVS and CDR2 FNYEAQ. The DNA of the CDR3 is TGTGCCAGCAGCTCCCCGGGACTAGCGGGGTTCACCGGGGAGCTGTTTTTT. Translation: CASSSPGLAGFTGELFF.

This chain joins TRBV12-3 or TRBV12-4 and TRBJ2-5; a weak D match, TRBD2 (5 bases). This CDR3 is 13 amino acids long. Trimming removed 7 bases from V and 2 bases from J, with 11 bases in between. The CDR3: CASKVGVQETQYF. Here the CDR3 DNA reads TGTGCCAGCAAGGTCGGGGTTCAAGAGACCCAGTACTTC.

This clonotype was recorded many times. The CDR3 region has the DNA TGTGCCAGCTCACCACCGGGGCCTCGGGGCGAAGAGACCCAGTACTTC. This codes for CASSPPGPRGEETQYF. This chain uses TRBV18 with TRBJ2-5; D may be TRBD1 or TRBD2 (5 bases each). There are 16 residues in the CDR3. The germline gives CDR1 KGHSH, CDR2 LQKENI. Trimming pared 0 bases from V and 3 bases from J, leaving 14 bases between.

This clonotype was detected only a few times. The V gene is TRBV5-1, the J gene TRBJ1-1; the D gene is possibly TRBD1 (6 bases). V was shortened by 3 bases and J by 5 bases, with 14 bases between the two germline ends. Germline CDR1 SGHRS, CDR2 YFSETQ. The CDR3 has 14 residues. The CDR3 spells CASSSKGGRTEAFF. The CDR3 bases are TGCGCCAGCAGCTCCAAAGGGGGTAGGACTGAAGCTTTCTTT. Complete variable domain (other parts from reference TRBV5-1 and TRBJ1-1): KAGVTQTPRYLIKTRGQQVTLSCSPISGHRSVSWYQQTPGQGLQFLFEYFSETQRNKGNFPGRFSGRQFSNSRSEMNVSTLELGDSALYLCASSSKGGRTEAFFGQGTRLTVV.

The chain combines TRBV29-1 with TRBJ2-7; 9 nucleotides agree with TRBD1. The junction had 10 bases not matched to a gene; V was cut back by 7 bases and J by 3 bases. CDR1 and CDR2 (germline): SQVTM, ANQGSEA. The CDR3 covers 14 residues. CDR3 loop: CSAIQQGAIYEQYF. CDR3 bases: TGCAGCGCTATACAACAGGGGGCTATCTACGAGCAGTACTTC.

Comment on this clonotype: Lacking the conserved final phenylalanine or tryptophan, this CDR3 likely reflects a read error. J is TRBJ2-1 and V is TRBV7-2, with TRBD2 identical over 9 bases. The CDR3 is 14 amino acids. V shed 6 bases, J shed 5 bases, and the junction held 5 bases outside the gene matches. Germline values: CDR1 SGHTA, CDR2 FQGNSA. As DNA, the CDR3 is TGTGCCAGCAGAAAGCGGGGGGCCGACAATGAGCAGTTCTTA. Translation gives CASRKRGADNEQFL.

The sample holds a few counts of this clonotype. The rearrangement joins TRBV7-8 to TRBJ1-5, with D unclear. The CDR3 is 13 amino acids. The germline CDR1 and CDR2 sequences are SGHVS and FQNEAQ. V gave up 2 bases and J gave up 6 bases, with 8 bases separating them. This chain's CDR3 is CASSLSPAQPQHF. In DNA, the CDR3 is TGTGCCAGCAGCTTATCCCCGGCTCAGCCCCAGCATTTT.

In this sample, this clonotype turned up a few times. This chain connects TRBV20-1 to TRBJ2-7, with D unresolved. The CDR3 has 12 residues. Deletions cut 4 bases from V and 5 bases from J, with 12 bases between. Per the germline V gene, CDR1 is DFQATT and CDR2 is SNEGSKA (reference sequence). The DNA for the CDR3 is TGCAGTGCTAAAGACGAAATCCACGAGCAGTACGTC. It encodes CSAKDEIHEQYV.

This clonotype was counted many times. The genes are TRBV29-1 and TRBJ2-7; TRBD2 matches 7 bases. The V gene end was trimmed by 5 bases and the J gene end by 3 bases; junction bases not matched to a gene: 7. This CDR3 is 13 amino acids long. Germline CDR1 and CDR2: SQVTM and ANQGSEA. This chain's CDR3 is CSVYGLADYEQYF. CDR3 in DNA: TGCAGCGTTTACGGGCTAGCGGACTACGAGCAGTACTTC.

The chain couples TRBV4-3 to TRBJ1-2; the D gene is possibly TRBD1 (5 bases). CDR1 is LGHNA and CDR2 is YSLEER in the germline V gene. V lost 2 bases, J lost 6 bases, and 10 bases lay in between. The CDR3 covers 13 residues. CDR3 amino acids: CASSQNGRDGYTF. The CDR3 nucleotides read TGCGCCAGCAGCCAAAATGGCAGGGATGGCTACACCTTC.

The J gene is TRBJ1-1, the V gene TRBV5-1; 7 bases line up with TRBD1. J was trimmed by 14 bases and V by 4 bases; bases with no gene match: 11. Germline CDR1 SGHRS, CDR2 YFSETQ. CDR3 length: 12 amino acids. The CDR3 DNA sequence: TGCGCCAGCAGCGATACACAGGGGAGAAAGTTCTTT. Protein product: CASSDTQGRKFF.

The rearrangement joins TRBV29-1 to TRBJ2-4; unclear D gene. CDR1 is SQVTM, CDR2 ANQGSEA, per germline. V was cut by 3 bases and J by 0 bases, with 9 bases left in between. The CDR3 is 14 residues long. CDR3 sequence reads: CSVEAPLAKNIQYF. DNA of the CDR3: TGCAGCGTTGAGGCACCCTTAGCCAAAAACATTCAGTACTTC.

This chain connects TRBV7-2 to TRBJ2-3; TRBD2 agrees at 10 bases. V lost 6 bases to trimming and J lost 5 bases; unmatched junction nucleotides: 5. This CDR3 region has 14 residues. The germline CDR1 and CDR2 sequences are SGHTA and FQGNSA. The CDR3 nucleotides are TGTGCCAGCAGTAGCGGGGGGTTCGGAGATACGCAGTATTTT. Its protein product is CASSSGGFGDTQYF.

This chain joins TRBV5-1 and TRBJ2-3; 7 nucleotides match TRBD2. The CDR3 has 14 amino acids. Losses at the gene ends were 3 bases for V and 6 bases for J; bases not matched to a gene: 7. Germline loops: CDR1 SGHRS, CDR2 YFSETQ. CDR3 residues: CASSWRLASDTQYF. The CDR3 DNA reads TGCGCCAGCAGCTGGCGACTAGCAAGCGATACGCAGTATTTT.

This clonotype has only a few counts. The V call is TRBV6-5, the J call TRBJ1-2; 7 bases line up with TRBD1. The germline gives CDR1 MNHEY, CDR2 SVGAGI. CDR3 length equals 17 residues. With 2 bases clipped from V and 6 bases from J, the junction kept 15 bases outside the gene matches. CDR3 loop: CASSYILTGNRADGYTF. The DNA for the CDR3 is TGTGCCAGCAGTTACATTCTGACAGGGAATAGAGCGGATGGCTACACCTTC.

This clonotype was recorded a few times. Here the CDR3 DNA reads TGTGCCAGCAGCTCGCTGTGGGGCGGGGGGCCGTTGCGACAGTTCTTC. This codes for CASSSLWGGGPLRQFF. The genes are TRBV5-6 and TRBJ2-1; 8 positions match TRBD2. This CDR3 region has 16 residues. Per germline, CDR1 SGHDT and CDR2 YYEEEE. Trimming at V came to 3 bases and at J to 13 bases, leaving 18 bases not matched to a gene.